The 31 T cell receptor beta chains given below trace back to one sample, sequenced in a study of monozygotic twins with inflammatory bowel disease. Each CDR3 protein gets one entry in TCRdb, which reprocessed the 5' RACE reads and gives no DNA. The listing contains 420,000 or so distinct CDR3 sequences. The specimen was blood. Every receptor here comes from a human donor with ulcerative colitis or Crohn's disease, or a healthy co-twin of an affected twin (not recorded which).

The rearrangement joins TRBV7-2 to TRBJ1-1. Germline V gene data show CDR1 as SGHTA and CDR2 as FQGNSA. The CDR3 sequence is 11 residues long. This chain's CDR3 is CASSLVLEAFF.

The rearrangement links TRBV10-3 to TRBJ1-6; lacking DNA, the TRBD1 call made by TCRdb goes unchecked. The germline V gene encodes CDR1 ENHRY and CDR2 SYGVKD. This CDR3 region has 14 residues. CDR3 region: CAISDRDGLGTLHF.

The rearrangement uses TRBV18 and TRBJ2-1; TCRdb gives TRBD1 as the D gene, but with no DNA this cannot be confirmed. This CDR3 has 13 residues. Germline V gene data show CDR1 as KGHSH and CDR2 as LQKENI. CDR3 in amino acids: CASSPLEGNEQFF.

This chain links TRBV27 with TRBJ2-7; TCRdb reports TRBD2, a call that lacks DNA to check it against. Germline V CDR1 and CDR2: MNHEY, SMNVEV (reference sequence). The CDR3 loop spans 11 amino acids. CDR3 residues: CASTRGYEQYF.

The chain has TRBV5-6 and TRBJ1-2. The CDR3 consists of 14 residues. The germline CDR1 and CDR2 sequences are SGHDT and YYEEEE. The chain's CDR3 is CASSLRWTNYGYTF. Full variable domain (remainder filled in from reference TRBV5-6 and TRBJ1-2): DAGVTQSPTHLIKTRGQQVTLRCSPKSGHDTVSWYQQALGQGPQFIFQYYEEEERQRGNFPDRFSGHQFPNYSSELNVNALLLGDSALYLCASSLRWTNYGYTFGSGTRLTVV.

This chain connects TRBV20-1 to TRBJ2-1. CDR3 length: 15 amino acids. Germline lookup yields CDR1 DFQATT and CDR2 SNEGSKA (reference sequence). Here the CDR3 reads CSARGGYDSYNEQFF.

The chain is built from TRBV7-9 and TRBJ1-2; TCRdb gives TRBD1 as the D gene, but with no DNA this cannot be confirmed. Germline CDR1 and CDR2: SEHNR and FQNEAQ (reference sequence). The CDR3 extends over 15 amino acids. The CDR3 loop is CASSYNSPEGHGYTF.

The CDR3: CSASPRGRQETQYF. The chain employs TRBV20-1 and TRBJ2-5; the D gene TCRdb calls, TRBD1, cannot be checked with no DNA. CDR1 and CDR2 from the germline V gene are DFQATT and SNEGSKA (reference sequence). The CDR3 length is 14 residues.

The V gene is TRBV29-1, the J gene TRBJ2-1; the D call of TRBD1 rests on TCRdb alone, since no DNA is present to check it. CDR1 is SQVTM and CDR2 is ANQGSEA in the germline V gene. CDR3 length: 15 amino acids. CDR3 amino acids: CSVGLGQSSYNEQFF.

V is TRBV5-6 and J is TRBJ1-2; TCRdb reports TRBD1, a call that lacks DNA to check it against. The CDR3 is 15 residues long. Germline lookup yields CDR1 SGHDT and CDR2 YYEEEE. The chain's CDR3 is CASRFLGGSMYGYTF.

The V call is TRBV4-1, the J call TRBJ1-1. Germline CDR1 and CDR2: MGHRA and YSYEKL. CDR3 length equals 14 residues. CDR3 sequence reads: CASSQGWSVDEAFF.

The gene calls are TRBV9 and TRBJ2-7; TCRdb outputs TRBD1, but without DNA this stays unchecked. The germline CDR1 and CDR2 sequences are SGDLS and YYNGEE. The CDR3 loop spans 15 amino acids. The CDR3: CASSGGSGQGDEQYF.

V usage is TRBV11-2 and J usage is TRBJ1-4; TCRdb's D gene call, TRBD1, goes unchecked for lack of DNA. This CDR3 contains 16 residues. Germline-derived CDR1 and CDR2 are SGHAT and FQNNGV. This CDR3 is CASSLFGGATNEKLFF.

J is TRBJ2-7 and V is TRBV5-1. CDR1 SGHRS and CDR2 YFSETQ come from the germline V gene. This CDR3 is 13 amino acids long. CDR3: CASSSDNSYEQYF.

This chain links TRBV27 with TRBJ1-2; there is no DNA to check the TCRdb D call of TRBD1. This CDR3 comprises 14 residues. CDR1 is MNHEY, CDR2 SMNVEV, per germline (reference sequence). The CDR3 here is CASSPGGGFYGYTF.

This chain joins TRBV6-6 and TRBJ2-2; checking the TCRdb D call of TRBD1 is not possible without DNA. Germline CDR1 and CDR2: MNHNY and SVGAGI (reference sequence). The CDR3 sequence is 14 residues long. CDR3 amino acids: CASRGQGLSGELFF.

The CDR3: CASSLSTFGHLNTGELFF. The V and J genes are TRBV11-3 and TRBJ2-2; TCRdb indicates TRBD1, and absent DNA this call remains unverified. This CDR3 has 18 amino acids. Germline assignment: CDR1 SGHNT and CDR2 YENEEA.

The V and J genes are TRBV30 and TRBJ2-7; TCRdb selects TRBD1, and the lack of DNA leaves this call unchecked. The CDR3 is 15 amino acids. Germline lookup yields CDR1 GTSNPN and CDR2 SVGIG (reference sequence). The chain's CDR3 is CAWSGSGASRYEQYF.

J is TRBJ2-3 and V is TRBV7-2; no DNA is available, so the TRBD1 call from TCRdb remains unchecked. The CDR3 covers 15 residues. Germline CDR1 is SGHTA and CDR2 is FQGNSA. CDR3 loop: CASSLEGSPLNTQYF.

The CDR3 protein is CSVGGVGELFF. This chain connects TRBV29-1 to TRBJ2-2. CDR3 length: 11 amino acids. From germline, CDR1 is SQVTM and CDR2 ANQGSEA.

The chain uses TRBV30 and TRBJ2-7; there is no DNA to check the TCRdb D call of TRBD2. Germline CDR1 reads GTSNPN; CDR2 reads SVGIG (reference sequence). The CDR3 has 14 amino acids. CDR3 protein: CAGVSGGLTYEQYF.

The chain carries TRBV7-3 and TRBJ1-1. There are 14 residues in the CDR3. Germline values: CDR1 SGHTA, CDR2 FQGTGA. CDR3 amino acids: CASSPDNLNTEAFF.

The V call is TRBV27, the J call TRBJ2-1; checking the TCRdb D call of TRBD1 is not possible without DNA. CDR1 is MNHEY and CDR2 is SMNVEV in the germline V gene (reference sequence). CDR3 length: 14 residues. CDR3 sequence reads: CASATGVTYNEQFF.

The rearrangement links TRBV7-2 to TRBJ1-5; TCRdb returns TRBD1, unconfirmable since there is no DNA. Germline assignment: CDR1 SGHTA and CDR2 FQGNSA. CDR3 length equals 16 residues. The CDR3 reads CASSLRQGKSNQPQHF. Combining the CDR3 with reference TRBV7-2 and TRBJ1-5 gives the whole variable domain GAGVSQSPSNKVTEKGKDVELRCDPISGHTALYWYRQSLGQGLEFLIYFQGNSAPDKSGLPSDRFSAERTGGSVSTLTIQRTQQEDSAVYLCASSLRQGKSNQPQHFGDGTRLSIL.

The chain employs TRBV20-1 and TRBJ2-1; TCRdb's D gene call, TRBD1, goes unchecked for lack of DNA. Looked up from germline, CDR1 is DFQATT and CDR2 is SNEGSKA (reference sequence). The CDR3 spans 16 residues. CDR3 sequence: CSASLLTGSSYNEQFF.

The chain recombines TRBV4-1 with TRBJ2-3; the D call of TRBD1 rests on TCRdb alone, since no DNA is present to check it. Germline V gene sequence: CDR1 MGHRA, CDR2 YSYEKL. CDR3 length: 15 amino acids. The CDR3: CASSQQQGFSDTQYF.

CDR3: CASSTGLDGAQYF. V and J are TRBV11-2 and TRBJ2-5; TCRdb reports TRBD2, a call that lacks DNA to check it against. Germline CDR1 reads SGHAT; CDR2 reads FQNNGV. This CDR3 has 13 amino acids. Combining the CDR3 with reference TRBV11-2 and TRBJ2-5 gives the whole variable domain EAGVAQSPRYKIIEKRQSVAFWCNPISGHATLYWYQQILGQGPKLLIQFQNNGVVDDSQLPKDRFSAERLKGVDSTLKIQPAKLEDSAVYLCASSTGLDGAQYFGPGTRLLVL.

The V and J genes are TRBV3-1 and TRBJ1-6. CDR1 and CDR2 from the germline V gene are LGHDT and YNNKEL (reference sequence). CDR3 length: 15 amino acids. The CDR3 is CASSQDLGGNSPLHF.

The chain uses TRBV7-8 and TRBJ2-3. This CDR3 comprises 13 residues. In germline, CDR1 is SGHVS, CDR2 FQNEAQ. CDR3: CASSLWDTDTQYF.

This chain joins TRBV18 and TRBJ1-5; TCRdb gives TRBD1 as the D gene, but with no DNA this cannot be confirmed. The CDR3 has 16 residues. Germline V gives CDR1 KGHSH, CDR2 LQKENI. CDR3 loop: CASSPVGGDRGQPQHF.

The chain combines TRBV9 with TRBJ2-5. Germline V gives CDR1 SGDLS, CDR2 YYNGEE. CDR3 length equals 12 residues. The CDR3 here is CASSAYQETQYF.